A single sample gave rise to the 23 T cell receptor beta chains below, sequenced in a study of human T cells and chemical hapten exposure. In TCRdb, the RACE reads were re-called with MiXCR into one record per CDR3 protein. The data hold about 120,000 distinct CDR3 sequences, with roughly 13% observed a single time. Time point reported: patch test 1, 2 weeks after DPC sensitization. Treatment reported: therapeutic diphenylcyclopropenone sensitization with weekly scalp DPC. Here the sequenced sample was whole blood, taken in connection with sensitization to the hapten diphenylcyclopropenone (DPC). These receptors all come from a man between 18 and 35 years old with alopecia areata. Some clones in this sample may be carry-over from other donors' samples.

This clonotype was counted between two and nine times. This sequence joins TRBV15 and TRBJ2-7, with 7 nucleotides matching TRBD2. V lost 0 bases, J lost 7 bases, and 9 bases stayed unmatched. CDR1 is LNHNV and CDR2 is YYDKDF in the germline V gene (reference sequence). There are 15 residues in the CDR3. The chain's CDR3 is CATSRDGGPAGEQYF. In DNA form, the CDR3 reads TGTGCCACCAGCAGAGATGGAGGGCCAGCGGGGGAGCAGTACTTC.

This clonotype was found a few times. V usage is TRBV5-5 and J usage is TRBJ1-1; no clear D. Germline CDR1 reads SGHKS; CDR2 reads YYEKEE (reference sequence). With 1 base removed from V and 1 base from J, the gap between germline ends came to 11 bases. The CDR3 extends over 15 amino acids. CDR3 loop: CASSLIGRQNTEAFF. The CDR3 nucleotides read TGTGCCAGCAGCTTGATAGGCAGACAGAACACTGAAGCTTTCTTT.

This clonotype was seen a few times. This chain joins TRBV6-4 and TRBJ2-3, with 7 bases identical to TRBD2. The length of the CDR3 is 15 residues. Germline lookup yields CDR1 MRHNA and CDR2 SNTAGT. Losses at the gene ends were 5 bases for V and 0 bases for J; bases not matched to a gene: 5. CDR3 sequence: CASSPGTTSTDTQYF. In nucleotides, the CDR3 is TGTGCCAGCAGTCCCGGGACTACAAGCACAGATACGCAGTATTTT.

This chain connects TRBV3-1 to TRBJ2-3; possible D gene TRBD2, 6 bases. V dropped 7 bases and J dropped 7 bases, with 18 bases sitting between them. CDR3 length equals 14 residues. The V gene's germline CDR1 is LGHDT and CDR2 YNNKEL (reference sequence). The CDR3, as DNA: TGTGCCAGCACCGTGGGACTCCTCCCAAATACGCAGTATTTT. This encodes CASTVGLLPNTQYF.

The table lists this clonotype with a few counts. The V and J genes are TRBV5-1 and TRBJ1-1; D possibly corresponds to TRBD1 (6 bases). V lost 6 bases and J lost 0, with 12 bases in between. CDR3 length equals 14 residues. Germline CDR1 reads SGHRS; CDR2 reads YFSETQ. DNA of the CDR3: TGCGCCAGCACCGAGGCAGGGGTGAACACTGAAGCTTTCTTT. Amino acid sequence: CASTEAGVNTEAFF.

This clonotype was counted ten times or more. This sequence joins TRBV20-1 and TRBJ1-1; D is uncertain. This CDR3 is built from 14 residues. Per the germline V gene, CDR1 is DFQATT and CDR2 is SNEGSKA (reference sequence). With 0 bases removed from V and 1 base from J, the gap between germline ends came to 9 bases. The CDR3 reads CSARDAGGNTEAFF. CDR3 bases: TGCAGTGCTAGAGATGCGGGCGGGAACACTGAAGCTTTCTTT.

Many counts were recorded for this clonotype. The chain is built from TRBV12-3 or TRBV12-4 and TRBJ1-1, with D maybe TRBD1 (6 bases). The CDR3 runs 14 residues. V dropped 5 bases and J dropped 5 bases, with 15 bases sitting between them. CDR3 in DNA: TGTGCCAGCAGTCCAGGGGCCGCGGGAACTGAAGCTTTCTTT. Its translation: CASSPGAAGTEAFF.

This clonotype has more than one count but fewer than ten. This sequence joins TRBV29-1 and TRBJ2-5, with D unresolved. From germline, CDR1 is SQVTM and CDR2 ANQGSEA. Trimming pared 3 bases from V and 3 bases from J, leaving 14 bases between. This CDR3 has 14 amino acids. CDR3 amino acids: CSVDGVTDKETQYF. Written as DNA, the CDR3 is TGCAGCGTTGACGGTGTAACAGATAAAGAGACCCAGTACTTC.

The chain employs TRBV7-3 and TRBJ2-3; D unresolved. Germline values: CDR1 SGHTA, CDR2 FQGTGA. V dropped 5 bases and J dropped 6 bases, with 12 bases sitting between them. The CDR3 is made up of 13 amino acids. CDR3 nucleotide sequence: TGTGCCAGCAGCCTGGACCAGGAGGATACGCAGTATTTT. Its protein product is CASSLDQEDTQYF. Using reference TRBV7-3 and TRBJ2-3 for the parts outside the CDR3, the full variable domain is GAGVSQTPSNKVTEKGKYVELRCDPISGHTALYWYRQSLGQGPEFLIYFQGTGAADDSGLPNDRFFAVRPEGSVSTLKIQRTERGDSAVYLCASSLDQEDTQYFGPGTRLTVL.

The gene calls are TRBV12-3 or TRBV12-4 and TRBJ2-3, with 11 bases aligning to TRBD1. The CDR3 contains 17 residues. The ends lost 6 bases at V and 0 bases at J; junction bases unmatched: 8. Written as DNA, the CDR3 is TGTGCCAGCAGGCGGGACAGGGGGTTTTTTAGCACAGATACGCAGTATTTT. Protein product: CASRRDRGFFSTDTQYF.

This chain joins TRBV6-2 or TRBV6-3 and TRBJ2-3; the match to TRBD2 covers 7 bases. V was pared by 6 bases and J by 4 bases, with 7 bases of the junction left unmatched. CDR1 and CDR2 from the germline V gene are MNHEY and SVGEGT. The CDR3 length is 14 residues. CDR3 sequence reads: CASSQGLAADTQYF. The DNA of the CDR3 is TGTGCCAGCAGCCAAGGGCTAGCGGCAGATACGCAGTATTTT.

This clonotype was seen more than once but under ten times. This chain links TRBV7-2 with TRBJ1-5, with D perhaps TRBD1 (5 bases). Deletions cut 6 bases from V and 0 bases from J, with 9 bases between. Germline CDR1 SGHTA, CDR2 FQGNSA. The CDR3 loop spans 14 amino acids. CDR3 nucleotides: TGTGCCAGCAGACTAGGGGCTAGCAATCAGCCCCAGCATTTT. This gives the protein CASRLGASNQPQHF.

The chain employs TRBV20-1 and TRBJ2-2; perhaps D is TRBD1 or TRBD2 (5 bases each). V was pared by 0 bases and J by 1 base, with 12 bases between. Per germline, CDR1 DFQATT and CDR2 SNEGSKA (reference sequence). CDR3 length: 16 residues. In DNA form, the CDR3 reads TGCAGTGCTAGAGATTCCCGGGACCTGAACACCGGGGAGCTGTTTTTT. Protein product: CSARDSRDLNTGELFF.

This chain uses TRBV12-3 or TRBV12-4 with TRBJ2-2; D gene uncertain. Trimming pared 3 bases from V and 1 base from J, leaving 12 bases between. CDR3 length: 16 amino acids. DNA for the CDR3: TGTGCCAGCAGTTTGGGTCACTCTGGGAACACCGGGGAGCTGTTTTTT. This translates into CASSLGHSGNTGELFF.

The chain recombines TRBV20-1 with TRBJ2-7; no firm D call. The CDR3 has 11 residues. Germline V gene sequence: CDR1 DFQATT, CDR2 SNEGSKA (reference sequence). V gave up 3 bases and J gave up 3 bases, with 6 bases separating them. Here the CDR3 DNA reads TGCAGTGCTAGCGATGGCTACGAGCAGTACTTC. It specifies CSASDGYEQYF.

This clonotype was detected a few times. The chain recombines TRBV6-2 or TRBV6-3 with TRBJ2-7; tentative D call: TRBD2 (6 bases). CDR3 length: 15 amino acids. V gave up 2 bases and J gave up 1 base, with 12 bases separating them. Germline V gene lookup returns CDR1 MNHEY and CDR2 SVGEGT. The CDR3 loop is CASSYGGAGSYEQYF. DNA for the CDR3: TGTGCCAGCAGTTACGGAGGGGCTGGATCCTACGAGCAGTACTTC.

Only a few counts were recorded for this clonotype. The V call is TRBV6-5, the J call TRBJ1-4; TRBD1 might be the D (6 bases). V gave up 5 bases and J gave up 4 bases, with 14 bases separating them. The germline gives CDR1 MNHEY, CDR2 SVGAGI. The CDR3 spans 15 residues. This CDR3 is CASSPRGWSNEKLFF. The DNA for the CDR3 is TGTGCCAGCAGTCCGAGGGGGTGGAGTAATGAAAAACTGTTTTTT.

This clonotype was seen a handful of times. The chain recombines TRBV5-1 with TRBJ1-2, with D tentatively TRBD1 (5 bases). The germline V and J ends were trimmed by 0 bases and 5 bases, with 14 bases remaining between them. The CDR3 is 15 residues long. Germline V CDR1 and CDR2: SGHRS, YFSETQ. The CDR3 DNA reads as TGCGCCAGCAGCTTGGATTGGGACGGTGCTTATGGCTACACCTTC. Its protein is CASSLDWDGAYGYTF.

This rearrangement joins TRBV7-2 to TRBJ1-1; D ambiguous. Deletions cut 3 bases from V and 1 base from J, with 9 bases between. The germline V gene encodes CDR1 SGHTA and CDR2 FQGNSA. This CDR3 spans 14 amino acids. The CDR3 region has the DNA TGTGCCAGCAGCTTTTCGGCCAGGAACACTGAAGCTTTCTTT. Translating gives CASSFSARNTEAFF.

This clonotype came up many times. The V call is TRBV10-1, the J call TRBJ1-1, with 7 bases lining up with TRBD1. There are 14 residues in the CDR3. The ends lost 6 bases at V and 1 base at J; junction bases unmatched: 5. Germline CDR1 is WNHNN and CDR2 is SYGVQD (reference sequence). CDR3 nucleotides: TGCGCCAGCAGGCCGACAGGGAAGAACACTGAAGCTTTCTTT. Translating it yields CASRPTGKNTEAFF.

Ten or more counts support this clonotype. The gene calls are TRBV12-3 or TRBV12-4 and TRBJ2-7, with D possibly matching TRBD2 (6 bases). The V end was cut by 6 bases, the J end by 3 bases, with 15 bases between. The CDR3 has 14 residues. Written as DNA, the CDR3 is TGTGCCAGCAGCAACGCGGGGCAGGGCTACGAGCAGTACTTC. As protein: CASSNAGQGYEQYF.

This clonotype appeared a few times. The rearrangement links TRBV6-1 to TRBJ2-5; the D gene could be TRBD1 or TRBD2 (5 bases each). Trimming took off 8 bases at V and 1 base at J, with 17 bases between the two ends. CDR1 and CDR2 from the germline V gene are MNHNS and SASEGT. The CDR3 is 15 residues long. The CDR3 DNA reads TGTGCCAGCGGGGAGATTCAGGGAACCCAAGAGACCCAGTACTTC. Translation gives CASGEIQGTQETQYF.

The CDR3 reads CASNPGALDQPQHF. DNA of the CDR3: TGTGCCAGCAACCCAGGGGCTTTGGATCAGCCCCAGCATTTT. This sequence joins TRBV27 and TRBJ1-5, with D perhaps matching TRBD1 (6 bases). Germline-derived CDR1 and CDR2 are MNHEY and SMNVEV (reference sequence). Trimming left V 7 bases short and J 5 bases short, with 15 bases between. This CDR3 region has 14 residues.